The 24 T cell receptor beta chains reported below all come from one sample, sequenced in a study of T cells after yellow fever vaccination. TCRdb re-derived calls from the 5' RACE reads in MiXCR, one entry per CDR3 protein. This sample has approximately 120,000 distinct CDR3 sequences, with 7.4% found just once. The sample was CD4+ T cells sorted from PBMCs, taken approximately 11 days after the first yellow fever vaccination. Every receptor here comes from a man younger than 30 who received the YFV17D yellow fever vaccine.

This clonotype has ten or more counts. This chain connects TRBV4-1 to TRBJ2-5, with TRBD2 identical over 8 bases. Germline V lookup: CDR1 MGHRA, CDR2 YSYEKL. Germline trimming cut 0 bases from V and 1 base from J; bases unmatched to any gene: 7. The CDR3 consists of 17 residues. The CDR3 nucleotides read TGCGCCAGCAGCCAAGAGTGGCGGGGGGCCCTCCAAGAGACCCAGTACTTC. Its protein is CASSQEWRGALQETQYF.

This clonotype came up many times. The V and J genes are TRBV24-1 and TRBJ2-5, with 7 bases matching TRBD2. The CDR3 has 15 residues. Trimming took 5 bases from V and 3 from J; bases not matched to a gene: 8. CDR1 and CDR2 (germline): KGHDR, SFDVKD. This CDR3 is CATSVPTGGKETQYF. CDR3 DNA: TGTGCCACCAGTGTACCGACGGGGGGAAAAGAGACCCAGTACTTC.

This clonotype showed up many times. This sequence joins TRBV6-1 and TRBJ2-6, with D uncertain. Trimming pared 1 base from V and 2 bases from J, leaving 6 bases between. The V gene's germline CDR1 is MNHNS and CDR2 SASEGT. The length of the CDR3 is 15 residues. The CDR3 is CASSEVPAGANVLTF. DNA of the CDR3: TGTGCCAGCAGTGAAGTGCCAGCTGGGGCCAACGTCCTGACTTTC.

This clonotype came up many times. This sequence joins TRBV6-1 and TRBJ1-3, with 8 bases fitting TRBD1. CDR1 is MNHNS and CDR2 is SASEGT in the germline V gene. CDR3 length equals 15 residues. V gave up 3 bases and J gave up 8 bases; unmatched junction bases: 9. CDR3 sequence reads: CASSDLGTGLHTIYF. For the CDR3, the DNA is TGTGCCAGCAGTGATCTCGGGACAGGACTACACACCATATATTTT.

This clonotype was seen repeatedly, ten times or more. The gene calls are TRBV5-1 and TRBJ1-2; D is unclear. Germline CDR1 and CDR2: SGHRS and YFSETQ. The CDR3 is made up of 13 amino acids. The germline V and J ends were trimmed by 6 bases and 1 base, with 10 bases remaining between them. CDR3: CASNSGDNYGYTF. CDR3 coding DNA: TGCGCCAGCAACTCAGGAGATAACTATGGCTACACCTTC.

The chain has TRBV29-1 and TRBJ2-3; D possibly corresponds to TRBD2 (5 bases). The germline gives CDR1 SQVTM, CDR2 ANQGSEA. Trimming pared 4 bases from V and 0 bases from J, leaving 8 bases between. The CDR3 has 13 residues. CDR3 amino acids: CSVGRISTDTQYF. The CDR3 DNA follows: TGCAGCGTTGGGAGGATTAGCACAGATACGCAGTATTTT.

This clonotype was observed many times. The rearrangement uses TRBV6-2 or TRBV6-3 and TRBJ2-7, with D tentatively TRBD2 (5 bases). The V end lost 0 bases, the J end lost 7 bases, and 10 bases lay between the germline ends. Germline CDR1 and CDR2: MNHEY and SVGEGT. This CDR3 spans 13 amino acids. CDR3: CASSYSGNREQYV. CDR3 nucleotides: TGTGCCAGCAGTTACTCCGGGAATAGGGAGCAGTACGTC.

This clonotype was observed at least ten times. The V and J genes are TRBV10-3 and TRBJ1-5; perhaps TRBD1 as D (5 bases). This CDR3 has 15 amino acids. CDR1 ENHRY and CDR2 SYGVKD come from the germline V gene. Trimming removed 4 bases from V and 1 base from J, with 11 bases in between. The CDR3 here is CAISGGRESNQPQHF. CDR3 coding DNA: TGTGCCATCAGTGGGGGCAGGGAGAGCAATCAGCCCCAGCATTTT.

This clonotype was recorded many times. The rearrangement links TRBV12-3 or TRBV12-4 to TRBJ1-5; D call uncertain. V was clipped by 8 bases and J by 0 bases, with 8 bases between them. The CDR3 runs to 13 residues. This CDR3 reads CASCYSSNQPQHF. The CDR3 region has the DNA TGTGCCAGCTGTTACAGTAGCAATCAGCCCCAGCATTTT.

Ten or more counts support this clonotype. The chain is built from TRBV18 and TRBJ2-1, with no clear D. The germline V gene has CDR1 KGHSH and CDR2 LQKENI. The CDR3 contains 11 residues. V lost 0 bases and J 10 bases, leaving 4 bases between the germline ends. For the CDR3, the DNA is TGTGCCAGCTCACCACCCGGGGAGCAGTTCTTC. Its translation: CASSPPGEQFF.

This clonotype has at least ten counts. One end of the junction is discordant with germline, which a read error may explain. The chain is built from TRBV11-2 and TRBJ2-3; the D is unclear. CDR1 and CDR2 (germline): SGHAT, FQNNGV. The CDR3 is 14 residues long. DNA for the CDR3: TGTGCCAGCAGCTCAGGTCCCTTCACATATACGCAGTATTTT. This sequence encodes CASSSGPFTYTQYF.

In this sample, this clonotype turned up many times. This rearrangement joins TRBV4-3 to TRBJ1-2; 9 bases line up with TRBD1. The junction had 10 bases not matched to a gene; V was cut back by 3 bases and J by 5 bases. Germline CDR1 is LGHNA and CDR2 is YSLEER. The CDR3 covers 16 residues. Written as DNA, the CDR3 is TGCGCCAGCAGCCAGGGCTGGACAGGGGTTGGGTATGGCTACACCTTC. Protein product: CASSQGWTGVGYGYTF.

Comments on this clonotype: This may arise from a read error, as a much more abundant clone is one base away. Without the conserved terminal phenylalanine or tryptophan, this CDR3 likely stems from a read error. The rearrangement links TRBV9 to TRBJ2-4, with 8 positions matching TRBD1. The CDR3 runs to 15 residues. The germline CDR1 and CDR2 sequences are SGDLS and YYNGEE. J gave up 9 bases and V 1 base, and 9 bases lay outside the gene matches. The CDR3 DNA sequence: TGTGCCAGCAGCGTATTGGGGCAGGGGGCCTCCATTCAGTACTCC. It yields the protein CASSVLGQGASIQYS.

This clonotype came up many times. This chain links TRBV9 with TRBJ2-5; TRBD1 or TRBD2 may be the D gene (5 bases each). The germline CDR1 and CDR2 sequences are SGDLS and YYNGEE. Trimming removed 0 bases from V and 5 bases from J, with 11 bases in between. This CDR3 has 14 residues. The CDR3 spells CASSVGGTEETQYF. CDR3 nucleotide sequence: TGTGCCAGCAGCGTAGGTGGGACGGAGGAGACCCAGTACTTC.

This clonotype was seen repeatedly, ten times or more. The chain has TRBV12-3 or TRBV12-4 and TRBJ2-2; D perhaps matches TRBD1 (6 bases). V was cut by 0 bases and J by 3 bases, with 11 bases left in between. The CDR3 totals 16 residues. CDR3 region: CASSLAQGSYTGELFF. CDR3 nucleotide sequence: TGTGCCAGCAGTTTAGCCCAGGGGTCGTACACCGGGGAGCTGTTTTTT.

This clonotype was counted a few times. This chain uses TRBV6-2 or TRBV6-3 with TRBJ2-3, with TRBD2 matching 13 bases. CDR3 length: 18 amino acids. CDR1 and CDR2 from the germline V gene are MNHEY and SVGEGT. V was clipped by 2 bases and J by 0 bases; unmatched bases: 5. The CDR3 region is CASSYRLAGGTSTDTQYF. CDR3 bases: TGTGCCAGCAGTTACCGACTAGCGGGGGGTACTAGCACAGATACGCAGTATTTT.

This clonotype was counted between two and nine times. J is TRBJ1-5 and V is TRBV20-1; the D gene is possibly TRBD1 (6 bases). CDR1 is DFQATT, CDR2 SNEGSKA, per germline (reference sequence). V was clipped by 6 bases and J by 6 bases, with 15 bases between them. The CDR3 extends over 13 amino acids. The CDR3 nucleotides are TGCAGTGCCACCTCAGGGGACCTTCAGCCCCAGCATTTT. Its protein product is CSATSGDLQPQHF.

This clonotype was recorded at least ten times. At one end the junction does not follow the germline gene, possibly because of a read error. The CDR3 bases are TGCGCCAGCAGTCTTCGACAGGGGAACCTCTTC. This codes for CASSLRQGNLF. The chain recombines TRBV23-1 with TRBJ2-1; TRBD1 matches at 8 bases. TRBV23-1 is recorded as an ORF, its role being uncertain. This CDR3 has 11 amino acids.

This clonotype has at least ten counts. The chain links TRBV5-1 to TRBJ2-3; D possibly matches TRBD1 or TRBD2 (5 bases each). Deletions cut 2 bases from V and 2 bases from J, with 9 bases between. CDR1 is SGHRS, CDR2 YFSETQ, per germline. This CDR3 is built from 14 residues. The CDR3 loop is CASSFGTATDTQYF. The CDR3 DNA is TGCGCCAGCAGCTTCGGGACGGCCACAGATACGCAGTATTTT.

The chain employs TRBV28 and TRBJ2-7; 8 bases match TRBD1. Looked up from germline, CDR1 is MDHEN and CDR2 is SYDVKM. This CDR3 is 15 amino acids long. CDR3 in amino acids: CASSRTGPRAYKQYV. CDR3 DNA: TGTGCCAGCAGTCGGACAGGGCCCAGGGCCTACAAGCAGTACGTC.

This clonotype was counted at least ten times. The gene calls are TRBV9 and TRBJ2-5; D possibly corresponds to TRBD1 (5 bases). Germline V CDR1 and CDR2: SGDLS, YYNGEE. The CDR3 totals 18 residues. V lost 0 bases to trimming and J lost 1 base, with 19 bases between them. For the CDR3, the DNA is TGTGCCAGCAGCGTAGGACAGACCCGAGTCCCAGTCCAAGAGACCCAGTACTTC. This encodes CASSVGQTRVPVQETQYF.

This clonotype was detected ten times or more. The gene calls are TRBV11-2 and TRBJ2-3; D unresolved. The CDR3 is 14 amino acids. Germline values: CDR1 SGHAT, CDR2 FQNNGV. The V gene lost 3 bases and the J gene lost 1 base, with 8 bases spanning the gap. CDR3 amino acids: CASSLDSGTDTQYF. For the CDR3, the DNA is TGTGCCAGCAGCTTGGATTCTGGCACAGATACGCAGTATTTT. Full variable domain (rest looked up from reference TRBV11-2 and TRBJ2-3): EAGVAQSPRYKIIEKRQSVAFWCNPISGHATLYWYQQILGQGPKLLIQFQNNGVVDDSQLPKDRFSAERLKGVDSTLKIQPAKLEDSAVYLCASSLDSGTDTQYFGPGTRLTVL.

This clonotype was recorded many times. The chain employs TRBV12-3 or TRBV12-4 and TRBJ2-3; 7 bases fit TRBD2. The CDR3 is 15 amino acids. The trim removed 0 bases at V and 3 bases at J, leaving 3 bases unmatched. Written as DNA, the CDR3 is TGTGCCAGCAGTTTAGCCGGGGGGAAGACAGATACGCAGTATTTT. It translates to CASSLAGGKTDTQYF.

This clonotype was picked up many times. V is TRBV7-2 and J is TRBJ2-5; tentatively, D is TRBD2 (5 bases). CDR3 length: 14 residues. With 4 bases removed from V and 5 bases from J, the gap between germline ends came to 14 bases. Germline V lookup: CDR1 SGHTA, CDR2 FQGNSA. For the CDR3, the DNA is TGTGCCAGCAGCTCCCTTCCGGGGTACGAGACCCAGTACTTC. It translates to CASSSLPGYETQYF.